The source of this TCR beta chain is a study of shared clonotypes between healthy human individuals. Deep-level assay runs were performed. Data came from immunoSEQ multiplex PCR; TCRdb stores just in-frame clones and leaves some out. Among some 790,000 clones listed, just under 75% were seen once. This receptor was identified in a woman between 25 and 40 years old in good health. Sample: memory CD4+ T cells sorted from blood. Described subset: CD45RA-negative fraction.

The CDR3 region is CASSLLVTALRGELFF. The CDR3 DNA follows: TGTGCCAGCAGTTTATTGGTGACAGCTCTCCGCGGGGAGCTGTTTTTT. The chain is built from TRBV27 and TRBJ2-2; a possible D gene is TRBD1 (5 bases). Germline CDR1 is MNHEY and CDR2 is SMNVEV (reference sequence). There are 16 residues in the CDR3. V lost 1 base and J 7 bases, leaving 16 bases between the germline ends.